These 9 T cell receptor beta chains came from one sample sequenced in a study of cytomegalovirus exposure and HLA in healthy donors (dated by TCRdb to the late 2010s). Library preparation used the immunoSEQ multiplex PCR assay. For the multiplex PCR, a mixture combining 60 forward primers for TCR Vbeta segments and 13 reverse primers for TCR Jbeta segments was used. Sourced from immuneACCESS, this table was stored by TCRdb with only in-frame sequences that have V and J called. A share of the clones is absent; for the studies checked, an unresolved V gene accounts for under half, and the remainder has no known explanation. This sample holds around 130,000 clones; about 78% were observed only once. The ten largest account for roughly 1.2% of the sample. The sample was PBMCs. Source of these receptors: a man aged 45-65 years in good health and CMV-seronegative.

This rearrangement joins TRBV25-1 to TRBJ2-1; 9 bases fit TRBD2. The CDR3 consists of 16 residues. V lost 4 bases to trimming and J lost 8 bases; unmatched junction nucleotides: 12. Looked up from germline, CDR1 is MGHDK and CDR2 is SYGVNS. This CDR3 reads CASSGLSGREVDEQFF. CDR3 DNA sequence: TGTGCCAGCAGTGGTCTTAGCGGGAGAGAAGTGGATGAGCAGTTCTTC. The full variable domain, with the rest looked up from reference TRBV25-1 and TRBJ2-1, is EADIYQTPRYLVIGTGKKITLECSQTMGHDKMYWYQQDPGMELHLIHYSYGVNSTEKGDLSSESTVSRIRTEHFPLTLESARPSHTSQYLCASSGLSGREVDEQFFGPGTRLTVL.

V usage is TRBV5-1 and J usage is TRBJ2-7; no clear D. CDR3 length equals 13 residues. Germline assignment: CDR1 SGHRS and CDR2 YFSETQ. Trimming pared 5 bases from V and 0 bases from J, leaving 9 bases between. CDR3 DNA: TGCGCCAGCAGTCACTACAACTCCTACGAGCAGTACTTC. The encoded protein is CASSHYNSYEQYF.

A remark on this clone: Other nucleotide sequences from this sample produce the same CDR3. V is TRBV19 and J is TRBJ1-5; TRBD1 aligns across 7 bases. The CDR3 has 15 residues. CDR1 is LNHDA, CDR2 SQIVND, per germline (reference sequence). J gave up 2 bases and V 1 base, and 2 bases lay outside the gene matches. CDR3 DNA: TGTGCCAGTAGTATAGGAGGGACAGGCAATCAGCCCCAGCATTTT. It yields the protein CASSIGGTGNQPQHF.

This clone was counted a few times. V gene TRBV19 combines with J gene TRBJ1-2; no definite D call. With 5 bases removed from V and 10 bases from J, the gap between germline ends came to 14 bases. The CDR3 length is 12 residues. Germline V lookup: CDR1 LNHDA, CDR2 SQIVND (reference sequence). The CDR3 spells CASSSIAAIYTF. The CDR3 coding sequence is TGTGCCAGTAGTTCTATCGCAGCGATCTACACCTTC.

The chain recombines TRBV6-5 with TRBJ2-2; weak D call: TRBD2 (6 bases). The CDR3 is 14 amino acids. Germline CDR1 is MNHEY and CDR2 is SVGAGI. The V and J ends lost 8 bases and 2 bases respectively, with 12 bases between them. CDR3 DNA: TGTGCCAGCGACACTAGCAGAAACACCGGGGAGCTGTTTTTT. This sequence encodes CASDTSRNTGELFF.

This clone has just a few counts. V gene TRBV2 combines with J gene TRBJ1-1, with 7 bases aligning to TRBD1. After removal of 2 bases from V and 1 base from J, the junction contained 4 bases not matched to a gene. This CDR3 is 15 amino acids long. The germline V gene encodes CDR1 SNHLY and CDR2 FYNNEI. CDR3 amino acids: CASSESQGGNTEAFF. The CDR3 coding sequence is TGTGCCAGCAGTGAAAGCCAGGGGGGGAACACTGAAGCTTTCTTT.

The genes are TRBV28 and TRBJ1-1; the D gene is possibly TRBD1 (5 bases). V lost 5 bases and J 4 bases, leaving 8 bases between the germline ends. The CDR3 is 12 residues long. The V gene's germline CDR1 is MDHEN and CDR2 SYDVKM. The CDR3 bases are TGTGCCAGCAGTCCACAGGTCACTGAAGCTTTCTTT. Encoded protein: CASSPQVTEAFF.

The table lists this clone with a count of one. The chain carries TRBV9 and TRBJ2-3, with no clear D. Trimming stripped 4 bases from V and 4 bases from J, with 7 bases between. The germline CDR1 and CDR2 sequences are SGDLS and YYNGEE. The CDR3 has 12 residues. The CDR3 is CASSSYADTQYF. CDR3 in DNA: TGTGCCAGCAGCTCGTATGCAGATACGCAGTATTTT.

Turning to this clone: A junction boundary mismatches the germline segment, possibly from a read error. The CDR3 protein is CASKGQGARSNQPQHF. The CDR3 region has the DNA TGTGCTAGTAAGGGACAGGGGGCACGGAGCAATCAGCCCCAGCATTTT. V and J are TRBV19 and TRBJ1-5; TRBD1 aligns across 12 bases. The CDR3 contains 16 residues. Germline V CDR1 and CDR2: LNHDA, SQIVND (reference sequence).